This T cell receptor (beta chain) was retrieved from a study of T-cell memory formation after mild COVID-19. General study points: Clones that contracted from day 15 to 85 had balanced CD4/CD8; later expanders were CD4+ biased.

TCRdb reanalysed the 5' RACE reads using MiXCR and keeps one entry per CDR3 protein. The table lists roughly 100,000 distinct CDR3 sequences, over 15% of them singletons. Note on this clonotype: No antigen is known for it.

V lost 4 bases to trimming and J lost 3 bases; unmatched junction nucleotides: 4. This CDR3 region has 14 residues. CDR1 is SGDLS, CDR2 YYNGEE, per germline. The sequenced material came from PBMCs or a T cell subset sorted from them (not recorded which). The clonotype comes from an adult woman who had mild COVID-19 (a few samples of this study predate the infection). Cell type and time point are not known. The genes are TRBV9 and TRBJ2-5; 9 bases align to TRBD1. CDR3 in DNA: TGTGCCAGCAGCCCCTGGACAGGGGAAGAGACCCAGTACTTC. Translated: CASSPWTGEETQYF.